The rows below give T cell receptor beta chains drawn from one sample of a study of blood T cell repertoires in COVID-19. The data were produced by immunoSEQ multiplex PCR, yet TCRdb's version contains in-frame clones alone and is incomplete. The repertoire holds roughly 34,000 clones, with approximately 90% as singletons. Source material: peripheral blood. The source of these receptors is a man in his sixties with active or convalescent COVID-19. Both conserved end residues are part of each CDR3. A D gene is named only where the DNA matches it firmly. Size tells how often a clone was seen (once, few, many) or the class of an expanded clone, and some rows leave it out.

cdr3_nt | cdr3_aa | v_call | clone_size | d_call | j_call
TGTGCCAGCGGCGGGACTAGAGGCTCAGATACGCAGTATTTT | CASGGTRGSDTQYF | TRBV9 | NA | TRBD2 | TRBJ2-3
TGTGCCAGCAGTTACTCGACAAGCTATGGCTACACCTTC | CASSYSTSYGYTF | TRBV6-5 | few | NA | TRBJ1-2
TGTGCAAGTCGCTTTCCTAGAGGCAGAGGGGAGCAGTTCTTC | CASRFPRGRGEQFF | TRBV12-2 | NA | NA | TRBJ2-1
TGTGCCAGTAGTATAGGGGGAGCGGGAGGGGAGCAGTTCTTC | CASSIGGAGGEQFF | TRBV19 | NA | TRBD2 | TRBJ2-1
TGTGCCAGCAGCCTCCCGGAGGTCACTGAAGCTTTCTTT | CASSLPEVTEAFF | TRBV5-4 | NA | NA | TRBJ1-1
TGTGCCAGCAGCTTTGACTGGATCTCTGGAAACACCATATATTTT | CASSFDWISGNTIYF | TRBV7-9 | NA | NA | TRBJ1-3
TGTGCCAGCAGGGCCTTTGGAGCGGGAGCTAAGAATGAGCAGTTCTTC | CASRAFGAGAKNEQFF | TRBV7-3 | NA | TRBD2 | TRBJ2-1
TGTGCCAGCAGTGAACAAAATACAGGGGGCGGTGAAGCTTTCTTT | CASSEQNTGGGEAFF | TRBV2 | NA | TRBD1 | TRBJ1-1
TGTGCCAGCAGACGGACAGGGGGGGGTTCAGAGCAGTACTTC | CASRRTGGGSEQYF | TRBV28 | NA | TRBD1 | TRBJ2-7
TGTGCCAGCAGTGACATTAGGGGAGGTGAGCAGTTCTTC | CASSDIRGGEQFF | TRBV2 | NA | NA | TRBJ2-1
TGTGCCAGCAGTCCACTAGCGGGAGGGTACGAGCAGTACTTC | CASSPLAGGYEQYF | TRBV27 | NA | TRBD2 | TRBJ2-7
TGCGCCAGCAGCCCCCGTCGGAGCGGCAGCTCCTACAATGAGCAGTTCTTC | CASSPRRSGSSYNEQFF | TRBV4-3 | NA | NA | TRBJ2-1
TGTGCCAGCAGTTCTAGCGGGGGGGCTACAGATACGCAGTATTTT | CASSSSGGATDTQYF | TRBV6-4 | NA | TRBD2 | TRBJ2-3
TGCAGTGCTAGTGGATCAGGGGCGGGCACTGAAGCTTTCTTT | CSASGSGAGTEAFF | TRBV20-1 | NA | NA | TRBJ1-1
TGTGCCACCAGCAGCAGGGGGCACACTGAAGCTTTCTTT | CATSSRGHTEAFF | TRBV15 | few | TRBD1 | TRBJ1-1
TGTGCCAGCAGTGAAATGCCCTCGCAGATCAACTACGAGCAGTACTTC | CASSEMPSQINYEQYF | TRBV6-1 | NA | NA | TRBJ2-7
TGTGCCAGCAGTTCCCCGAGGCTAGCGGGGGGGAGCACAGATACGCAGTATTTT | CASSSPRLAGGSTDTQYF | TRBV28 | NA | TRBD2 | TRBJ2-3
TGTGCCAGCAGCCAGGGTTCCGGACAGTACCTACTCGAGCAGTACTTC | CASSQGSGQYLLEQYF | TRBV7-2 | NA | NA | TRBJ2-7
TGTGCCAGCAGCCAAGGACAGGGGAAGACCCAGTACTTC | CASSQGQGKTQYF | TRBV5-6 | once | TRBD1 | TRBJ2-5
TGTGCTAGCAGTATTACGCGGGGCTCAGTGGAGACCCAGTACTTC | CASSITRGSVETQYF | TRBV7-7 | NA | NA | TRBJ2-5
TGCGCCAGCAGCTTGAGGGACAGCTCCTACAATGAGCAGTTCTTC | CASSLRDSSYNEQFF | TRBV5-1 | NA | TRBD1 | TRBJ2-1
TGTGCCAGCAGCGTTGGGACAGGGGCCTACGAGCAGTACTTC | CASSVGTGAYEQYF | TRBV9 | NA | TRBD1 | TRBJ2-7
TGTGCCAGCAGCCTAACCAAGGGGCGCGGTGAAAAACTGTTTTTT | CASSLTKGRGEKLFF | TRBV7-9 | few | NA | TRBJ1-4
TGTGCCAGTAGTCGACAGGGGAAGCGCACTTCTAACTATGGCTACACCTTC | CASSRQGKRTSNYGYTF | TRBV19 | NA | TRBD1 | TRBJ1-2
TGTGCCAGCAGCTTAATAGGGGCTAATAATAATTCACCCCTCCACTTT | CASSLIGANNNSPLHF | TRBV7-3 | NA | NA | TRBJ1-6
TGTGCCAGCAGCGAGTCCGGGACAGGGTCCTACGAGCAGTACTTC | CASSESGTGSYEQYF | TRBV5-6 | few | TRBD1 | TRBJ2-7
TGTGCCAGCTCACCACCGGGGAAAGGGGGCGTCTTAGATACGCAGTATTTT | CASSPPGKGGVLDTQYF | TRBV18 | NA | TRBD1 | TRBJ2-3
TGTGCCACCAGTGATCACAGGGTGAGGGACACTGAAGCTTTCTTT | CATSDHRVRDTEAFF | TRBV24-1 | NA | NA | TRBJ1-1
TGTGCCAGCAGCTTAGCTAGCGGGAGTATTAATGAGCAGTTCTTC | CASSLASGSINEQFF | TRBV11-3 | NA | TRBD2 | TRBJ2-1
TGTGCCAGCAGCAAACCCCCTGGACTAGCGGGAGGCCAGAATGAGCAGTTCTTC | CASSKPPGLAGGQNEQFF | TRBV2 | NA | TRBD2 | TRBJ2-1
TGTGCCTGGAGTAGGGGTCAGGGGGGCACTGAAGCTTTCTTT | CAWSRGQGGTEAFF | TRBV30 | NA | TRBD1 | TRBJ1-1
TGTGCCAGTAGTGCGAACAGGTTTGGAGAAAAACTGTTTTTT | CASSANRFGEKLFF | TRBV19 | NA | NA | TRBJ1-4
TGTGCCATCACCGCCACAGGGTCGGGAGATACGCAGTATTTT | CAITATGSGDTQYF | TRBV10-3 | NA | NA | TRBJ2-3